This T cell receptor beta chain derives from a study of T-cell memory formation after mild COVID-19. Background on the study: Largely donor-specific sequence clusters came from a couple of donors.

This clonotype was observed a few times. TCRdb used MiXCR to reprocess the 5' RACE reads, holding one entry per CDR3 protein. The table includes more than 450,000 distinct CDR3 sequences, approximately 19% detected once. The sequence derives from an adult woman who had mild COVID-19 (a few samples of this study predate the infection). Cell type and time point are not known. Specimen: PBMCs or a T cell subset sorted from them (not recorded which).

The CDR3 DNA is TGCGCCAGCAGCTTGGTAGGGGGACAGTACAATGAGCAGTTCTTC. Protein sequence: CASSLVGGQYNEQFF. The chain carries TRBV5-1 and TRBJ2-1; 7 bases agree with TRBD1. Germline assignment: CDR1 SGHRS and CDR2 YFSETQ. With V trimmed by 0 bases and J by 4 bases, 4 bases remained unmatched. This CDR3 contains 15 residues.